This T cell receptor beta chain was identified during a study of T cell repertoires in cytomegalovirus infection (dated by TCRdb to between 2018 and 2021). Study-wide context: Recently identified HLA-C-restricted CMV epitopes, whose presentation resists viral immunomodulation, were targeted by peptide stimulations together with well-studied HLA-B-restricted epitopes. Because public TCR beta signatures pointed to carriage of CMV infection together with the matching HLA type, the HLA type of each donor mattered for the analysis. The paper as a whole reports these results and caveats: The ex vivo response was dominated by HLA-C-restricted CMV-specific TCR beta clonotypes, and the single most frequent clonotype in two of eight donors was supplied by these HLA-C-restricted clonotypes. Cumulative frequency of public TCR beta family members discriminated carriers of CMV infection plus the relevant HLA type in this cohort and an independent 352-donor cohort.

This clonotype was seen only a few times. Its antigen target is currently unknown. No base quality values were provided; no much bigger clone lies one nucleotide off. What this sample's treatment or condition label stands for: in vitro stimulation with specific CMV peptide epitopes to enrich CMV-specific T cells. Sequencing instrument: Illumina HiSeq 1500. TCRdb redid the processing of the public reads, applying fastp at Q25 and MiXCR, and retained in-frame beta chains. Entries are consolidated by CDR3 protein sequence, retaining the most common genes and DNA. In all, the sample holds tens of thousands of distinct CDR3 sequences, and approximately 46% of those were seen once. The top ten constitute approximately 95% of the sample. The source was CD8+ T cells from cultured PBMCs, collected from culture after CMV antigen stimulation. This clonotype originated in a human donor in good health (CMV status not recorded). Some clones in this sample may be carry-over from other donors' samples.

The CDR3 region reads CASSLTGAYNEQFF. The sequenced DNA: TGTGCCAGCAGCCTAACGGGGGCTTACAATGAGCAGTTCTTC. The sequence joins TRBV7-9 to TRBJ2-1; the D gene is perhaps TRBD1 or TRBD2, each of them matching over 6 bases. Between the V and J ends, shortened by 5 bases and 4 bases respectively, the junction contains 12 bases. The CDR3 contains 14 residues, cysteine and phenylalanine counted. The CDR3 DNA has 42 bases and is translated from base 1. According to the germline V gene (reference sequence), CDR1 reads SEHNR and CDR2 reads FQNEAQ.